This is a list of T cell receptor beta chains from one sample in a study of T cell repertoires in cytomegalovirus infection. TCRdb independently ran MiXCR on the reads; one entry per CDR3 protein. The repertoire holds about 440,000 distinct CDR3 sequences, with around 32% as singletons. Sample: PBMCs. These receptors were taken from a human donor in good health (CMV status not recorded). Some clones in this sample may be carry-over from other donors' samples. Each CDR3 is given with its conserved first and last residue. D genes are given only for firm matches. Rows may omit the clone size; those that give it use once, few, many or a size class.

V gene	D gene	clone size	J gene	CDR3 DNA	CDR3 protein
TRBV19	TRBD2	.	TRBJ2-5	TGTGCCAGTAGTTCTGGGGCTAGCGGACAAGAGACCCAGTACTTC	CASSSGASGQETQYF
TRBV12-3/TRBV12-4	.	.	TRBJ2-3	TGTGCCAGCAGTTTAGGAGGGGGGGGCGCGGAAGATACGCAGTATTTT	CASSLGGGGAEDTQYF
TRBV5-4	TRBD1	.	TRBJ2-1	TGTGCCAGCGGGATAGGACAGGGAAGTCGGGGCCGGAAGAATGAGCAGTTCTTC	CASGIGQGSRGRKNEQFF
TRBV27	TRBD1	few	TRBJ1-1	TGTGCCAGCAGTCTCCTAGGGACAGAAAACACTGAAGCTTTCTTT	CASSLLGTENTEAFF
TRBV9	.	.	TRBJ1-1	TGTGCCAGCAGCGTAGGGAATTTAGGAGGGAACACTGAAGCTTTCTTT	CASSVGNLGGNTEAFF
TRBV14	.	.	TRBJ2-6	TGTGCCAGTGGCAAGGGAAGGTCCGGGGCCAACGTCCTGACTTTC	CASGKGRSGANVLTF
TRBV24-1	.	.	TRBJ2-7	TGTGCCACCAGCCCCACGCAGGGGAGTTACGAGCAGTACTTC	CATSPTQGSYEQYF
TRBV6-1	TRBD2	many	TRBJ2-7	TGTGCCAGCGGCGCTAGCGGGGGGACCCCCTACGAGCAGTACTTC	CASGASGGTPYEQYF
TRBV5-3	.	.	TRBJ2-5	TGTGCCAGAAGCTCGGGGGTCACCCAAGAGACTCAGTACTTC	CARSSGVTQETQYF
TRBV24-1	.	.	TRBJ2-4	TGTGCCACCAGCGAACCGGGACAAAAAAACATTCAGTCCTTC	CATSEPGQKNIQSF
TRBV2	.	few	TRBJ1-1	TGTGCCAGCAGTGAAGGCCCGCTTAAGGGGGACACTGAAGCTTTCTTT	CASSEGPLKGDTEAFF
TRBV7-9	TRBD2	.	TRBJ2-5	TGTGCCAGCAGCGTGGGACTAGCGGGGCTCCAAGAGACCCAGTACTTC	CASSVGLAGLQETQYF
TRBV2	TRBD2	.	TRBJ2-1	TGTGCCAGCAGTGTCACCACCGGGGGGTGGGGTGACCTTCGCGATGAGCAGTTCTTC	CASSVTTGGWGDLRDEQFF
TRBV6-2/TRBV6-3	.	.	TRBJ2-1	TGTGCCAGCAGTTACGGGTTTAGTTGGACTGAATACAATGAGCAGTTCTTC	CASSYGFSWTEYNEQFF
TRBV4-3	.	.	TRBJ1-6	TGCGCCAGCAGCTCGACCGTTGACCATTCACCCCTCCACTGG	CASSSTVDHSPLHW